The 17 T cell receptor beta chains reported below all come from one sample, sequenced in a study of OX40 agonist ivuxolimab in advanced cancers. TCRdb's table, derived via immunoSEQ multiplex PCR, lists solely in-frame clones and lacks some. The repertoire consists of tens of thousands of clones, with about 90% occurring once and the leading ten covering about 0.42%. This material consisted of CD4+ or CD8+ T cells sorted from blood, taken in a trial of the OX40 agonist ivuxolimab. The receptors here all came from an adult with an advanced solid tumor such as melanoma, head and neck, liver or kidney cancer.

The V and J genes are TRBV27 and TRBJ1-2, with no clear D. Germline V gene lookup returns CDR1 MNHEY and CDR2 SMNVEV (reference sequence). CDR3 size: 14 residues. The V end lost 4 bases, the J end lost 0 bases, and 9 bases lay between the germline ends. The CDR3 nucleotides read TGTGCCAGCAGTTACGGCAGCCCTAACTATGGCTACACCTTC. Protein: CASSYGSPNYGYTF.

The genes are TRBV27 and TRBJ2-7; no clear D gene. The CDR3 runs to 9 residues. V lost 6 bases, J lost 6 bases, and 3 bases lay in between. Germline loops: CDR1 MNHEY, CDR2 SMNVEV (reference sequence). This chain's CDR3 is CASRTEQYF. CDR3 sequence (DNA): TGTGCCAGCAGGACCGAGCAGTACTTC.

This clone was seen just once. V usage is TRBV5-4 and J usage is TRBJ1-3; 11 positions match TRBD1. Losses at the gene ends were 4 bases for V and 3 bases for J; bases not matched to a gene: 6. The V gene's germline CDR1 is SGHNT and CDR2 YYREEE (reference sequence). The length of the CDR3 is 16 residues. The CDR3 sequence is CASSRGQGVFGNTIYF. Here the CDR3 DNA reads TGTGCCAGCAGCCGGGGACAGGGGGTATTTGGAAACACCATATATTTT.

CDR3 bases: TGTGCCAGCTCACCACAGGGACAGGGTTTTAATTCACCCCTCCACTTT. Translated: CASSPQGQGFNSPLHF. The chain employs TRBV18 and TRBJ1-6; 9 bases align to TRBD1. Trimming took 1 base from V and 6 from J; bases not matched to a gene: 4. CDR1 is KGHSH, CDR2 LQKENI, per germline. The CDR3 spans 16 residues.

The chain links TRBV4-3 to TRBJ2-7; TRBD1 aligns across 8 bases. The CDR3 sequence is 15 residues long. Per germline, CDR1 LGHNA and CDR2 YSLEER. J gave up 4 bases and V 0 bases, and 5 bases lay outside the gene matches. The chain's CDR3 is CASSQDVRGPYEQYF. The CDR3, as DNA: TGCGCCAGCAGCCAAGATGTCAGGGGGCCATACGAGCAGTACTTC.

V gene TRBV12-5 combines with J gene TRBJ1-5; D remains unclear. Trimming took 3 bases from V and 7 from J, leaving 13 bases between them. The CDR3 consists of 14 residues. Germline V gives CDR1 LGHNT, CDR2 FRNRAP. CDR3 residues: CASGLSGSGQPQHF. In DNA, the CDR3 is TGTGCTAGTGGTTTATCGGGTTCAGGACAGCCCCAGCATTTT.

The chain has TRBV27 and TRBJ2-1, with TRBD2 identical over 12 bases. The CDR3 extends over 15 amino acids. Germline CDR1 is MNHEY and CDR2 is SMNVEV (reference sequence). Unmatched junction bases numbered 3, after V lost 3 bases and J lost 6 bases. The CDR3 loop reads CASSFQLAGGNEQFF. In nucleotides, the CDR3 is TGTGCCAGCAGTTTCCAACTAGCGGGAGGCAATGAGCAGTTCTTC.

V is TRBV30 and J is TRBJ2-2; D call uncertain. This CDR3 is built from 13 residues. The germline V gene has CDR1 GTSNPN and CDR2 SVGIG (reference sequence). Trimming pared 4 bases from V and 6 bases from J, leaving 12 bases between. CDR3 bases: TGTGCCTGGAACGCCGGTATCTCCGGGGAGCTGTTTTTT. It translates to CAWNAGISGELFF.

J is TRBJ2-6 and V is TRBV9; TRBD2 might be the D (6 bases). Germline V lookup: CDR1 SGDLS, CDR2 YYNGEE. V was pared by 4 bases and J by 0 bases, with 14 bases between. The CDR3 has 17 amino acids. CDR3 sequence (DNA): TGTGCCAGCAGCTCCCAGGGACTTCTCTCTGGGGCCAACGTCCTGACTTTC. Translation gives CASSSQGLLSGANVLTF.

This rearrangement joins TRBV19 to TRBJ1-5; D not resolved. Germline CDR1 LNHDA, CDR2 SQIVND (reference sequence). This CDR3 spans 15 amino acids. V shed 8 bases and J shed 0 bases, with 14 bases lying between them. CDR3 bases: TGTGCCAGTTTACCTCTAGGTAATAGCAATCAGCCCCAGCATTTT. It specifies CASLPLGNSNQPQHF.

The chain has TRBV6-6 and TRBJ1-1; 10 bases agree with TRBD1. Germline loops: CDR1 MNHNY, CDR2 SVGAGI (reference sequence). The V segment lost 2 bases and the J segment 6 bases; nucleotides outside the gene matches: 9. This CDR3 spans 16 amino acids. DNA for the CDR3: TGTGCCAGCAGTTACCCCGGGACAGGGGAGGGGGCTGAAGCTTTCTTT. Its translation is CASSYPGTGEGAEAFF.

The chain joins TRBV19 to TRBJ2-1, with 7 bases fitting TRBD1. CDR3 length equals 14 residues. V lost 6 bases to trimming and J lost 5 bases; unmatched junction nucleotides: 7. The germline gives CDR1 LNHDA, CDR2 SQIVND (reference sequence). The CDR3 sequence: CASSRGQQDNEQFF. As DNA, the CDR3 is TGTGCCAGTAGCAGGGGACAGCAAGACAATGAGCAGTTCTTC.

The chain combines TRBV7-6 with TRBJ2-1; 7 bases are a match to TRBD1. The CDR3 sequence is 18 residues long. CDR1 SGHVS and CDR2 FNYEAQ come from the germline V gene. After removal of 1 base from V and 8 bases from J, the junction contained 17 bases not matched to a gene. Here the CDR3 reads CASSLDGRGQGVRDEQFF. The CDR3 DNA follows: TGTGCCAGCAGCTTAGATGGTCGGGGTCAGGGGGTTAGAGATGAGCAGTTCTTC.

This clone was observed once. The rearrangement joins TRBV7-2 to TRBJ2-4, with D tentatively TRBD1 or TRBD2 (5 bases each). CDR1 SGHTA and CDR2 FQGNSA come from the germline V gene. CDR3 length: 17 residues. V gave up 1 base and J gave up 2 bases, with 15 bases separating them. In nucleotides, the CDR3 is TGTGCCAGCAGCTTAGTCGGGGCAGGGTTGACCAAAAACATTCAGTACTTC. Protein sequence: CASSLVGAGLTKNIQYF.

This clone was detected only once. The chain employs TRBV4-2 and TRBJ1-6; possibly TRBD1 for D (6 bases). V was clipped by 5 bases and J by 2 bases, with 13 bases between them. This CDR3 has 16 residues. The germline gives CDR1 LGHNA, CDR2 YNFKEQ. DNA for the CDR3: TGTGCCAGCAGCAACAGGGAGGTCACCTATAATTCACCCCTCCACTTT. It yields the protein CASSNREVTYNSPLHF.

The V call is TRBV14, the J call TRBJ1-2; a weak D match, TRBD1 (5 bases). V was pared by 6 bases and J by 1 base, with 18 bases between. Germline CDR1 is SGHDN and CDR2 is FVKESK. The CDR3 loop spans 16 amino acids. CDR3: CASSKGQTAINYGYTF. DNA for the CDR3: TGTGCCAGCAGTAAGGGCCAGACAGCCATTAACTATGGCTACACCTTC.

The rearrangement links TRBV18 to TRBJ1-1; 7 bases are shared with TRBD1. The V and J ends lost 3 bases and 4 bases, in that order; junction bases with no gene match: 5. CDR1 and CDR2 from the germline V gene are KGHSH and LQKENI. There are 14 residues in the CDR3. CDR3 residues: CASSPATGITEAFF. The CDR3 nucleotides are TGTGCCAGCTCACCCGCGACAGGGATCACTGAAGCTTTCTTT.